One sample yielded the 9 T cell receptor beta chains listed below, sequenced in a study of T cells in Graves' hyperthyroidism and ophthalmopathy. Using RNA transcripts as the source, TCR beta CDR3 regions were amplified. In the first-round RT-PCR of the TCR CDR3, the HTBI primer set was used. TCRdb re-called the multiplex PCR reads with MiXCR, one entry per CDR3 protein. The repertoire includes about 210,000 distinct CDR3 sequences, roughly 17% of them detected once, and around 52% sits in the top ten. The sequenced sample was blood. The receptors come from a man aged 50 to 60 with Graves' hyperthyroidism.

This clonotype was counted a few times. The V and J genes are TRBV4-3 and TRBJ1-2, with D possibly TRBD1 on 6 matching bases. The ends were cut back, 0 bases at V and 3 bases at J, with 11 bases in the middle. CDR1 LGHNA and CDR2 YSLEER come from the germline V gene. The CDR3 totals 15 residues. The CDR3 is CASSQDRRGDYGYTF. The CDR3 DNA sequence: TGCGCCAGCAGCCAAGATCGCAGGGGCGACTATGGCTACACCTTC.

This clonotype has a handful of counts. This sequence joins TRBV7-9 and TRBJ1-2; TRBD1 is a possible D gene (6 bases). Germline CDR1 and CDR2: SEHNR and FQNEAQ (reference sequence). The CDR3 contains 15 residues. Trimming shortened V by 7 bases and J by 5 bases, and 20 bases separated the two germline ends. The CDR3 sequence is CASTPAGRGKYGYTF. CDR3 bases: TGTGCCAGCACCCCAGCAGGCAGGGGAAAATATGGCTACACCTTC.

This clonotype appeared many times. The rearrangement uses TRBV10-3 and TRBJ2-7; D unresolved. The CDR3 loop spans 13 amino acids. Germline values: CDR1 ENHRY, CDR2 SYGVKD. V dropped 2 bases and J dropped 2 bases, with 7 bases sitting between them. The CDR3 protein is CAISETQTYEQYF. The CDR3 DNA is TGTGCCATCAGTGAGACACAGACCTACGAGCAGTACTTC.

The table lists this clonotype with a few counts. This sequence joins TRBV7-2 and TRBJ2-6; the D gene is possibly TRBD1 (6 bases). Deletions cut 7 bases from V and 4 bases from J, with 14 bases between. CDR3 length: 15 amino acids. The germline CDR1 and CDR2 sequences are SGHTA and FQGNSA. The CDR3 DNA follows: TGTGCCAGCATGTCAGGGGTAGGGGGGGCCAACGTCCTGACTTTC. It translates to CASMSGVGGANVLTF.

This clonotype has at least ten counts. The chain has TRBV6-5 and TRBJ2-5; TRBD2 is a possible D gene (6 bases). CDR3 size: 14 residues. V was shortened by 2 bases and J by 7 bases, with 14 bases between the two germline ends. Germline V gene data show CDR1 as MNHEY and CDR2 as SVGAGI. The CDR3 spells CASSYRRGGGTQYF. In DNA, the CDR3 is TGTGCCAGCAGTTACCGTCGGGGAGGTGGGACCCAGTACTTC.

This chain links TRBV11-3 with TRBJ2-1; D might be TRBD1 (5 bases). Germline V gene data show CDR1 as SGHNT and CDR2 as YENEEA. CDR3 length: 18 residues. Trimming took 1 base from V and 5 from J, leaving 21 bases between them. CDR3 nucleotides: TGTGCCAGCAGCTTAGGGGCCTGGGCAGGGCTTACAAACAATGAGCAGTTCTTC. Protein: CASSLGAWAGLTNNEQFF. Supplemented by reference TRBV11-3 and TRBJ2-1, the full variable domain reads EAGVVQSPRYKIIEKKQPVAFWCNPISGHNTLYWYLQNLGQGPELLIRYENEEAVDDSQLPKDRFSAERLKGVDSTLKIQPAELGDSAVYLCASSLGAWAGLTNNEQFFGPGTRLTVL.

This clonotype was observed at least ten times. The chain is built from TRBV15 and TRBJ2-7; D unclear. Germline CDR1 LNHNV, CDR2 YYDKDF (reference sequence). Trimming removed 4 bases from V and 6 bases from J, with 13 bases in between. This CDR3 is 13 amino acids long. The CDR3 sequence: CATSTSRWSEQYF. The CDR3 nucleotides are TGTGCCACCAGCACCTCGAGGTGGTCCGAGCAGTACTTC.

This clonotype has more than one count but fewer than ten. The chain recombines TRBV7-8 with TRBJ2-2; TRBD2 matches at 9 bases. From germline, CDR1 is SGHVS and CDR2 FQNEAQ. Trimming cost V 2 bases and J 0 bases; bases outside gene matches: 4. There are 17 residues in the CDR3. Here the CDR3 reads CASSLSLAGPNTGELFF. The CDR3 nucleotides are TGTGCCAGCAGCTTATCTCTAGCGGGACCGAACACCGGGGAGCTGTTTTTT.

This clonotype was counted at least ten times. This chain uses TRBV3-1 with TRBJ2-4, with D hard to call. The CDR3 is 14 amino acids. Looked up from germline, CDR1 is LGHDT and CDR2 is YNNKEL (reference sequence). The V end was cut by 4 bases, the J end by 7 bases, with 14 bases between. The CDR3 reads CASSPPGLGNIQYF. The CDR3 DNA is TGTGCCAGCAGCCCACCGGGCCTCGGGAACATTCAGTACTTC.